These T cell receptor beta chains were read from a single sample in a study of T cells in narcolepsy. The protocol was immunoSEQ multiplex PCR, while the TCRdb copy is restricted to in-frame clones and leaves out a portion. The sample holds around 20,000 clones, roughly four fifths seen once. Material: memory (CD45RA-) CD4+ T cells from blood. These receptors all stem from a human donor in good health. Each CDR3 is given with its conserved first and last residue. The D gene is left open where the match is weak.

>TRBD1|TRBV7-9|TRBJ2-1
CASSSRDRQQFF
TGTGCCAGCAGCTCTAGGGACAGGCAGCAGTTCTTC
>.|TRBV29-1|TRBJ2-3
CSALGGARTDTQYF
TGCAGCGCCTTAGGGGGGGCGAGGACAGATACGCAGTATTTT
>.|TRBV5-1|TRBJ2-2
CASSQGGGGNTGELFF
TGCGCCAGCAGCCAAGGAGGTGGCGGGAACACCGGGGAGCTGTTTTTT
>.|TRBV5-1|TRBJ2-1
CASSLQAINYNEQFF
TGCGCCAGCAGCTTACAGGCTATTAACTACAATGAGCAGTTCTTC
>TRBD2|TRBV27|TRBJ2-1
CASSTTRNGRAKNEQFF
TGTGCCAGCAGTACCACCCGGAACGGGAGGGCGAAAAATGAGCAGTTCTTC
>.|TRBV27|TRBJ2-7
CAAGALQSYEQYF
TGTGCCGCCGGCGCCCTCCAATCCTACGAGCAGTACTTC
>.|TRBV7-2|TRBJ2-7
CASTDPGLHYEQYF
TGTGCCAGCACCGATCCCGGACTTCACTACGAGCAGTACTTC
>TRBD1|TRBV29-1|TRBJ1-1
CSVESGTANTEAFF
TGCAGCGTTGAATCCGGGACAGCGAACACTGAAGCTTTCTTT
>.|TRBV18|TRBJ1-5
CASSPSRGPNQPQHF
TGTGCCAGCTCACCCTCTCGGGGGCCGAATCAGCCCCAGCATTTT
>.|TRBV28|TRBJ1-2
CASSLYRSYGYTF
TGTGCCAGCAGTTTATACAGATCCTATGGCTACACCTTC
>TRBD1|TRBV4-2|TRBJ1-2
CASSPSGTGSTYGYTF
TGTGCCAGCAGCCCAAGCGGGACAGGGTCGACCTACGGCTACACCTTC
>TRBD1|TRBV18|TRBJ2-5
CASSPFRTTGGVQETQYF
TGTGCCAGCTCACCATTTAGGACTACAGGGGGAGTACAAGAGACCCAGTACTTC